This paragraph covers one T cell receptor (beta chain) sequence. Its antigen remains unidentified. Base-call qualities are not available, and no considerably larger clone is one nucleotide away. The data are from a study of technical replicates of blood from a handful of donors (dated by TCRdb to the late 2010s). V trim: 5 bases; J trim: 5 bases; unmatched bases: 14. The CDR3 measures 16 amino acids from cysteine to phenylalanine. The CDR3 DNA has 48 bases and is translated from base 1. CDR1 and CDR2 (SQVTM, ANQGSEA) derive from the germline V gene. Libraries were built with the immunoSEQ multiplex PCR assay. TCRdb holds this immuneACCESS table with in-frame rearrangements only. Some clones are missing; in checked studies, unresolved V genes explain under half, and the rest has no known cause. The sample profile shows about 85,000 clones; around 94% of them were found once. Together, the top ten hold about 0.25% of the sample.

The rearrangement combines TRBV29-1 with TRBJ2-2; 7 bases in the junction line up with TRBD2. The clonotype originates from a human donor in good health. Material for sequencing was T cells isolated from PBMCs. The CDR3 reads CSVRGVGGRETGELFF. The sequenced DNA: TGCAGCGTTCGAGGGGTGGGAGGGAGAGAGACCGGGGAGCTGTTTTTT.